This TCR beta chain was found in a study of shared clonotypes between healthy human individuals. The data were produced by immunoSEQ multiplex PCR, yet TCRdb's version contains in-frame clones alone and is incomplete. This sample has approximately 1.9 million clones, with around 93% found just once. The naive CD8 fraction comprised CD45RO-negative cells positively selected for CCR7 and excluded terminally differentiated effector memory CD45RA+ cells. Every one of the donors was a Caucasian adult that lived in Nashville, Tennessee. Sequenced material: naive CD8+ T cells from PBMCs. The TCR sequence derives from a man aged 18-30 years in good health. Some clones in this sample may be carry-over from other donors' samples.

CDR3 residues: CASSISGNTGELFF. The CDR3 DNA is TGTGCCAGCAGCATTAGCGGGAACACCGGGGAGCTGTTTTTT. The chain has TRBV7-2 and TRBJ2-2, with TRBD2 as a possible D gene (6 bases). Trimming removed 5 bases at V and 1 base at J, with 8 bases between. Per germline, CDR1 SGHTA and CDR2 FQGNSA. The length of the CDR3 is 14 residues.